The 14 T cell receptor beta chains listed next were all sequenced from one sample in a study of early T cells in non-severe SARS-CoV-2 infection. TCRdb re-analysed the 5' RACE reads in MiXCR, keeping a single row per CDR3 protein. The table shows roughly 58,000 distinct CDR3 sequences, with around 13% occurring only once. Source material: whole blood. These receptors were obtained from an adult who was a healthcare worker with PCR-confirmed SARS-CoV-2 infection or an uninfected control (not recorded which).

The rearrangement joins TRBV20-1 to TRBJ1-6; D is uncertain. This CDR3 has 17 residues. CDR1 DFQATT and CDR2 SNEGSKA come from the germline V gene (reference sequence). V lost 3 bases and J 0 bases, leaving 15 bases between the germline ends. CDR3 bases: TGCAGTGCTAGTGTCCCGGGAGCGAGCTCCTATAATTCACCCCTCCACTTT. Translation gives CSASVPGASSYNSPLHF.

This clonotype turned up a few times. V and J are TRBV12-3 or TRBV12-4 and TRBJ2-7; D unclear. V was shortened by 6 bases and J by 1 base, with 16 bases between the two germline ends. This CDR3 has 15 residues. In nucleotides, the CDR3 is TGTGCCAGCAGCCGAGACCCCACCGGATCCTACGAGCAGTACTTC. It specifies CASSRDPTGSYEQYF.

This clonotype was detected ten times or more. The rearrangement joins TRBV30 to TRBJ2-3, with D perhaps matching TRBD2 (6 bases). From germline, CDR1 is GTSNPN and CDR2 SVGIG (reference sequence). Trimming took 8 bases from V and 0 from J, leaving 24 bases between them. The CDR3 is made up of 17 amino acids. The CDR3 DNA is TGTGCCGCTACTAGGGATAGGAGCGGGCATAGCACAGATACGCAGTATTTT. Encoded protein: CAATRDRSGHSTDTQYF.

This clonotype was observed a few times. The CDR3 region is CASSVGGRDQPQHF. The DNA of the CDR3 is TGTGCCAGCAGCGTCGGGGGGAGGGATCAGCCCCAGCATTTT. The V and J genes are TRBV12-3 or TRBV12-4 and TRBJ1-5; D might be TRBD1 (5 bases). This CDR3 region has 14 residues. The V end lost 6 bases, the J end lost 5 bases, and 14 bases lay between the germline ends.

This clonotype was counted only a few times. The CDR3 DNA follows: TGTGCCAGCAGTGGCAGGGGGACCTCTGGGGCCAACGTCCTGACTTTC. As protein: CASSGRGTSGANVLTF. J is TRBJ2-6 and V is TRBV2, with TRBD1 identical over 7 bases. Germline V CDR1 and CDR2: SNHLY, FYNNEI. V lost 4 bases and J lost 0; bases outside the gene matches: 3. The CDR3 has 16 amino acids.

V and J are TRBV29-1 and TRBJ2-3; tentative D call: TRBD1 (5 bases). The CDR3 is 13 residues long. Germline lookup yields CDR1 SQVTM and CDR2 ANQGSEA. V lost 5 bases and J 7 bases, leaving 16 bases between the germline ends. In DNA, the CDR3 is TGCAGCGTTCGACTCCCAGGGATAAATACGCAGTATTTT. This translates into CSVRLPGINTQYF.

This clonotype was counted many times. The CDR3 coding sequence is TGTGCCAGCAGTTACTCAGGGACAGGAAAACAGCCCCAGCATTTT. Residues: CASSYSGTGKQPQHF. The chain couples TRBV6-5 to TRBJ1-5; 8 positions agree with TRBD1. Trimming removed 0 bases from V and 7 bases from J; junction bases left unmatched: 5. The CDR3 has 15 residues. In germline, CDR1 is MNHEY, CDR2 SVGAGI.

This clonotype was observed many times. Here the CDR3 DNA reads TGTGCCAGCAGCCAACTCTATAATTCACCCCTCCACTTT. This translates into CASSQLYNSPLHF. The chain employs TRBV14 and TRBJ1-6; D call uncertain. The CDR3 is 13 amino acids. Germline V lookup: CDR1 SGHDN, CDR2 FVKESK. Trimming stripped 2 bases from V and 3 bases from J, with 2 bases between.

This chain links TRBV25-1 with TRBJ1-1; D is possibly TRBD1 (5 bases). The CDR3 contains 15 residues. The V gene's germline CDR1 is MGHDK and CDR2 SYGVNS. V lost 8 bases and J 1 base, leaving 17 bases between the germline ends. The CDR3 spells CASGDASLGNTEAFF. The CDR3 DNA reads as TGTGCCAGCGGGGACGCCTCGTTGGGGAACACTGAAGCTTTCTTT.

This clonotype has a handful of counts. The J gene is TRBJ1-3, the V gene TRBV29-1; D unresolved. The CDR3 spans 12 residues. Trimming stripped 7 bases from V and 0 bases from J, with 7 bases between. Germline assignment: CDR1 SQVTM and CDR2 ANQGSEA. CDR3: CSAEDSGNTIYF. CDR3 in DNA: TGCAGCGCCGAAGACTCTGGAAACACCATATATTTT.

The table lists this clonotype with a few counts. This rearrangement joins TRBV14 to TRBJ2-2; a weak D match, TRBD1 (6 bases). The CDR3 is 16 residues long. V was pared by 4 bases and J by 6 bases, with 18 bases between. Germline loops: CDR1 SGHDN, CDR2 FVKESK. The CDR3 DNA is TGTGCCAGCAGCCCTGACAGGCCACTCGGCCCCGGGGAGCTGTTTTTT. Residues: CASSPDRPLGPGELFF.

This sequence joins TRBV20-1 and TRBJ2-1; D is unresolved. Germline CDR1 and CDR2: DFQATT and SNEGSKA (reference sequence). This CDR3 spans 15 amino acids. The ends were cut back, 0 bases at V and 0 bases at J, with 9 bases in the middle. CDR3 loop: CSARDVWSSYNEQFF. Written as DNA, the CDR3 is TGCAGTGCTAGAGATGTCTGGTCCTCCTACAATGAGCAGTTCTTC.

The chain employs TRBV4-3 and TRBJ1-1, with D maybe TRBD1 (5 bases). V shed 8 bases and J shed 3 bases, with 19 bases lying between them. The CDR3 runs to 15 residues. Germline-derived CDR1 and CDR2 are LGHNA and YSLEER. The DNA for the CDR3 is TGCGCCAGCCGGGACGGACTTACTCACCACACTGAAGCTTTCTTT. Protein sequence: CASRDGLTHHTEAFF.

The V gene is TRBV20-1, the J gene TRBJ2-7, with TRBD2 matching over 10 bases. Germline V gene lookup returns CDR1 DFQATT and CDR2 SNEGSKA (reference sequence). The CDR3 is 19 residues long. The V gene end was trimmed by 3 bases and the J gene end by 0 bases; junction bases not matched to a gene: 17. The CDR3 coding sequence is TGCAGTGCTAGGTCAATAGGGGCCCCTAGCGGGGGACTCTCCTACGAGCAGTACTTC. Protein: CSARSIGAPSGGLSYEQYF.